This TCR beta chain stems from a study of T-cell memory formation after mild COVID-19. Using its own MiXCR run on the 5' RACE reads, TCRdb lists one record per CDR3 protein. The data hold about 290,000 distinct CDR3 sequences, with 18% observed a single time. Many counts were recorded for this clonotype. Between the trimmed V and J ends, which lost 3 bases and 0 bases, there was a span of 14 bases. Germline CDR1 SNHLY, CDR2 FYNNEI. The CDR3 length is 16 residues. The source material was PBMCs or a T cell subset sorted from them (not recorded which). This chain joins TRBV2 and TRBJ1-2; the D is unclear. The clonotype was recovered from a man aged 18-30 years who had mild COVID-19 (a few samples of this study predate the infection). Cell type and time point are not known. The CDR3 reads CASSDIGLRANYGYTF. CDR3 nucleotide sequence: TGTGCCAGCAGTGATATCGGCCTACGGGCTAACTATGGCTACACCTTC.